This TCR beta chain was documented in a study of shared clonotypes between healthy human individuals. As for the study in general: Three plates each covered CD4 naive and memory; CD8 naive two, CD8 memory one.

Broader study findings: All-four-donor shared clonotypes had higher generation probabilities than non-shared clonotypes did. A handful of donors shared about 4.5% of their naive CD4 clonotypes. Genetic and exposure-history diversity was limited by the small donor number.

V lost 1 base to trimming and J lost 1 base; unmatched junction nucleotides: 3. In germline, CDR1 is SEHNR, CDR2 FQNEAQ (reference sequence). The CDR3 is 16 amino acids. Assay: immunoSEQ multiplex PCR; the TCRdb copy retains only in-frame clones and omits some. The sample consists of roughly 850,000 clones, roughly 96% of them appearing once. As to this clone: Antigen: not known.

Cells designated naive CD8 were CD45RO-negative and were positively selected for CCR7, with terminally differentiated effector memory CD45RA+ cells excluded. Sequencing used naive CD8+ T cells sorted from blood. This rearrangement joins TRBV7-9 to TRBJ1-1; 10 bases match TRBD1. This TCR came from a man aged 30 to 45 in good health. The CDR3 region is CASSLDGDRGNTEAFF. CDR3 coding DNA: TGTGCCAGCAGCTTAGATGGGGACAGGGGGAACACTGAAGCTTTCTTT.